The sequence of this TCR beta chain was determined in a study of shared clonotypes between healthy human individuals. Study-wide context: Serving as donors were a couple of women and a few men, whose ages spanned 18 to 49.

Notes on this clone: Its antigen is currently unknown.

The germline V and J ends were trimmed by 2 bases and 0 bases, with 5 bases remaining between them. The CDR3 sequence is 14 residues long. CDR1 is SGHAT and CDR2 is FQNNGV in the germline V gene. As defined, naive CD8 cells were CD45RO-negative and positively selected for CCR7, with terminally differentiated effector memory CD45RA+ cells excluded. General study results and limits: The naive CD4 repertoires of several donors were compared, and around 5% of clonotypes were shared.

Some clones are missing from TCRdb's copy, which holds only in-frame ones; the method was immunoSEQ multiplex PCR. The sample records 2 million or so clones, about 94% being singletons. This clonotype originated in a man aged 18-30 years in good health. This chain links TRBV11-2 with TRBJ2-1; D remains ambiguous. The sample consisted of naive CD8+ T cells sorted from blood. The CDR3 here is CASSLPGSYNEQFF. CDR3 coding DNA: TGTGCCAGCAGCTTACCAGGCTCCTACAATGAGCAGTTCTTC.